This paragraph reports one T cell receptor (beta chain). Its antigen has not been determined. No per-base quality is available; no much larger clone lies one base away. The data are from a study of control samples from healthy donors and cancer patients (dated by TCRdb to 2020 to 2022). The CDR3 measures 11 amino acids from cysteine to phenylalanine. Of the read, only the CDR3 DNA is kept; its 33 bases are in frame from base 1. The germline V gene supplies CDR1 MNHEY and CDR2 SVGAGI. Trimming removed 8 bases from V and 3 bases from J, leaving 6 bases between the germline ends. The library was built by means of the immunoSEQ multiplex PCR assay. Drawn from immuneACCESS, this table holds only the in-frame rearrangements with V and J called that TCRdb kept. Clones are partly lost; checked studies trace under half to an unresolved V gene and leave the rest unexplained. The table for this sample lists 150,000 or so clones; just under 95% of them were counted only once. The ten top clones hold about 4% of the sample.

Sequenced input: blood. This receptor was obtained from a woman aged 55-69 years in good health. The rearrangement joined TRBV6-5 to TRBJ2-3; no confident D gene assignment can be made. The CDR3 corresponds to CASGTTDTQYF. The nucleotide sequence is TGTGCCAGCGGAACTACAGATACGCAGTATTTT.